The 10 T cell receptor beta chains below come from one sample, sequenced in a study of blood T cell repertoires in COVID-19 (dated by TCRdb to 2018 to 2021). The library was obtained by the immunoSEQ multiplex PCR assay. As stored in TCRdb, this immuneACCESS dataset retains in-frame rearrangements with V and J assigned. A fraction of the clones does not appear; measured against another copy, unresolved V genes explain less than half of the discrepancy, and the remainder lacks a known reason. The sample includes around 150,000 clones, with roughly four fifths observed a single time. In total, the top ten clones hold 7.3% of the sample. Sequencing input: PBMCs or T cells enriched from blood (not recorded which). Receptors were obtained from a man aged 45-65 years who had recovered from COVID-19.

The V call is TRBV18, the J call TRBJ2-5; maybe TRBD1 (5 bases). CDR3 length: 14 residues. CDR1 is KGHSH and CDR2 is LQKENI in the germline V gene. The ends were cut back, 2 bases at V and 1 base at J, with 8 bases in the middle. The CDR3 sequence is CASSPRQTQETQYF. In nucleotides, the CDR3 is TGTGCCAGCTCACCAAGACAGACCCAAGAGACCCAGTACTTC.

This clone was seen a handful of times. CDR3 protein: CASSLARQGGNYGYTF. CDR3 coding DNA: TGTGCCAGCAGCTTGGCCCGACAGGGGGGGAACTATGGCTACACCTTC. V and J are TRBV5-5 and TRBJ1-2, with 9 bases matching TRBD1. Looked up from germline, CDR1 is SGHKS and CDR2 is YYEKEE (reference sequence). The CDR3 contains 16 residues. V trimming: 0 bases; J trimming: 2 bases; junction bases outside the gene matches: 5.

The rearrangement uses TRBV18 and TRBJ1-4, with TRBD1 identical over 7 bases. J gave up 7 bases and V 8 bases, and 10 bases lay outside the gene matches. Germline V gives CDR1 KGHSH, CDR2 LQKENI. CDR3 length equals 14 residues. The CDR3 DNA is TGTGCCAGCCGGGACAGTCATAGTAGTGAAAAACTGTTTTTT. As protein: CASRDSHSSEKLFF.

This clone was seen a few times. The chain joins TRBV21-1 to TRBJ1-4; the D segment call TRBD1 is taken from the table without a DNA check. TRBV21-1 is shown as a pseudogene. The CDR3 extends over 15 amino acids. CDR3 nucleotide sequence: TGTGCCAGCAGCACCCGGACAGGGATTGATGAAAAACTGTTTTTT. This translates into CASSTRTGIDEKLFF.

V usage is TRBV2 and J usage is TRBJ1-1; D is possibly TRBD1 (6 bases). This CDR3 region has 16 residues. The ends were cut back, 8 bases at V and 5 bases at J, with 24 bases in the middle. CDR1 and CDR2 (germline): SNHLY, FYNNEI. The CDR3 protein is CASYFYRERVDTEAFF. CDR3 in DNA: TGTGCCAGCTATTTTTACAGGGAAAGAGTAGATACTGAAGCTTTCTTT.

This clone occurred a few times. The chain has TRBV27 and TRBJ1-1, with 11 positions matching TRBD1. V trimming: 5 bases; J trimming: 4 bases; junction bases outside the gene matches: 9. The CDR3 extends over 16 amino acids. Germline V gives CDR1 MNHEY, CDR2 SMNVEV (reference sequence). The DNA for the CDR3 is TGTGCCAGCAGTCTAGGACAGGGGGCAATGAGCACTGAAGCTTTCTTT. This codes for CASSLGQGAMSTEAFF.

The CDR3 region has the DNA TGTGCCAGCAGCACATCGACAGCGAGCTCCTACGAGCAGTACTTC. Protein: CASSTSTASSYEQYF. The rearrangement links TRBV5-6 to TRBJ2-7; possibly TRBD1 for D (5 bases). In germline, CDR1 is SGHDT, CDR2 YYEEEE. Trimming cost V 4 bases and J 0 bases, with 14 bases left between them. This CDR3 is 15 amino acids long.

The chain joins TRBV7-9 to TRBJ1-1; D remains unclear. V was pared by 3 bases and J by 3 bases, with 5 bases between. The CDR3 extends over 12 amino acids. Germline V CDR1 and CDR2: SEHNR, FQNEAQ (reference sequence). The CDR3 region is CASSFLHTEAFF. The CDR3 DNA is TGTGCCAGCAGCTTTCTCCACACTGAAGCTTTCTTT.

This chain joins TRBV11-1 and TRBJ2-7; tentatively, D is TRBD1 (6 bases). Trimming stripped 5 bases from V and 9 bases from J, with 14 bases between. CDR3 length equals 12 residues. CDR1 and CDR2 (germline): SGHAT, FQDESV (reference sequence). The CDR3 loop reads CASSIDRTWQYF. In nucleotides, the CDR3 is TGTGCCAGCAGCATCGACAGGACATGGCAGTACTTC.

CDR3 residues: CATSRAGTGWENYGYTF. For the CDR3, the DNA is TGTGCCACCAGCAGAGCCGGGACAGGGTGGGAAAACTATGGCTACACCTTC. The chain recombines TRBV15 with TRBJ1-2; 9 bases match TRBD1. Trimming cost V 1 base and J 2 bases; bases outside gene matches: 8. CDR3 length equals 17 residues. Germline V gene data show CDR1 as LNHNV and CDR2 as YYDKDF (reference sequence).